This entry describes one TCR beta chain. Its antigen is unidentified. The record originates from a study of siplizumab effects on memory and regulatory T cells. The study's findings and limits: Sequences below about 10^-5 frequency were poorly captured, and few alloreactive clones mapped to unstimulated subsets. Suppressive activity of Tregs proliferating in siplizumab cultures remained unconfirmed. Naive T cells looked more diverse than memory cells and looked like major alloresponse contributors.

Each sample yielded around 10^5 assayed TCR templates. TCRdb's table, derived via immunoSEQ multiplex PCR, lists solely in-frame clones and lacks some. Here the sample spans some 100,000 clones, more than 85% being singletons. V was cut by 4 bases and J by 3 bases, with 14 bases left in between. The CDR3 consists of 14 residues. Germline CDR1 SGDLS, CDR2 YYNGEE. This TCR derives from a human donor in good health. Some clones in this sample may be carry-over from other donors' samples. The specimen was CD4+ T cells sorted from blood. This sequence joins TRBV9 and TRBJ2-7, with a weak D call TRBD2 (6 bases). In DNA form, the CDR3 reads TGTGCCAGCAGCCCCCGGGACTCATACTACGAGCAGTACTTC. Its protein product is CASSPRDSYYEQYF.